The text below deals with one T cell receptor beta chain. The entry originates in a study of early T cells in non-severe SARS-CoV-2 infection. Study-level background: The study sequenced bulk RNA from unsorted whole blood, with chains unpaired.

Unique molecular identifiers were added to individual cDNA molecules. TCRdb processed the 5' RACE reads anew with MiXCR; each CDR3 protein has one entry. The sample lists tens of thousands of distinct CDR3 sequences, roughly 4.5% occurring once. Germline V lookup: CDR1 SGHNT, CDR2 YYREEE (reference sequence). This CDR3 has 15 residues. V was clipped by 1 base and J by 2 bases, with 9 bases between them. The sequence was collected from an adult who was a healthcare worker with PCR-confirmed SARS-CoV-2 infection or an uninfected control (not recorded which). The specimen sequenced was whole blood. V is TRBV5-4 and J is TRBJ2-2; D not certain. CDR3 in DNA: TGTGCCAGCAGCTTGTCCGTGCTCAACACCGGGGAGCTGTTTTTT. This gives the protein CASSLSVLNTGELFF.